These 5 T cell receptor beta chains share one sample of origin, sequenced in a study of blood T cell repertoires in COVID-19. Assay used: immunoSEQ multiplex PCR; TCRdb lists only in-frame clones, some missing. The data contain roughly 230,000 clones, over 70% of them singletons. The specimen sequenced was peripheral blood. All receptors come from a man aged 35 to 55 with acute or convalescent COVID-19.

In DNA form, the CDR3 reads TGTGCCAGTAGTATAGGACTAGCGGGAGGAGTCCTCGCTGAGACCCAGTACTTC. Protein product: CASSIGLAGGVLAETQYF. This sequence joins TRBV19 and TRBJ2-5, with TRBD2 matching over 13 bases. CDR1 and CDR2 (germline): LNHDA, SQIVND (reference sequence). J lost 5 bases, V lost 1 base, and 10 bases had no gene match. The CDR3 is made up of 18 amino acids.

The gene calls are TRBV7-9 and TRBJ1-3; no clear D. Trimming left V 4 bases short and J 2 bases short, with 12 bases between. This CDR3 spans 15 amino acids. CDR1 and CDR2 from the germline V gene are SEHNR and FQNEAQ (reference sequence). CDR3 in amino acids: CASSSLEGAGNTIYF. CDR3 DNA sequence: TGTGCCAGCAGCTCACTAGAGGGAGCTGGAAACACCATATATTTT.

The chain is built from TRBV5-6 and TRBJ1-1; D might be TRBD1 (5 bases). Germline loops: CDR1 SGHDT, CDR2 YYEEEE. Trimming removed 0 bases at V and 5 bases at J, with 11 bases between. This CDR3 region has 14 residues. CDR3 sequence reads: CASSLAAGRTEAFF. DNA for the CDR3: TGTGCCAGCAGCTTGGCGGCAGGGAGGACTGAAGCTTTCTTT.

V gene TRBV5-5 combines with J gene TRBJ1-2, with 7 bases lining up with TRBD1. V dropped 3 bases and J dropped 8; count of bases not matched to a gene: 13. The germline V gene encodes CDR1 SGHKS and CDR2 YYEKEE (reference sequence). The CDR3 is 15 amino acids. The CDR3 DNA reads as TGTGCCAGCAGCTCAGGTCAGGGGGGAACAAACGGCTACACCTTC. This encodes CASSSGQGGTNGYTF.

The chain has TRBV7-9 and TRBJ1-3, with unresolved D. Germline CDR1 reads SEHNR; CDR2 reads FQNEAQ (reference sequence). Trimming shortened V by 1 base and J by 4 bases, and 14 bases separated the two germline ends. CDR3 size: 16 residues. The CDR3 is CASSLVTPRPGNTIYF. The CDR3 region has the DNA TGTGCCAGCAGCTTAGTAACACCTCGTCCGGGAAACACCATATATTTT.